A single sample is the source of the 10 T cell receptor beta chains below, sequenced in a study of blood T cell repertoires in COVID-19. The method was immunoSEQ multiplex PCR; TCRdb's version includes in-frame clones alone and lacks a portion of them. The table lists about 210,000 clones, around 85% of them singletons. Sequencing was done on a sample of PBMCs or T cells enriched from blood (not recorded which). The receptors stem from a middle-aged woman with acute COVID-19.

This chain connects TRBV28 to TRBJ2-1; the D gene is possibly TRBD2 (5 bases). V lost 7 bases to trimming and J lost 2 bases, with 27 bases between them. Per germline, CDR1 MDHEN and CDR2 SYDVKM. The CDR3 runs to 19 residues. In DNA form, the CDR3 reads TGTGCCAGCACTCCCGAGGGTGGTGGCTACCTCTTTACCTACAATGAGCAGTTCTTC. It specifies CASTPEGGGYLFTYNEQFF.

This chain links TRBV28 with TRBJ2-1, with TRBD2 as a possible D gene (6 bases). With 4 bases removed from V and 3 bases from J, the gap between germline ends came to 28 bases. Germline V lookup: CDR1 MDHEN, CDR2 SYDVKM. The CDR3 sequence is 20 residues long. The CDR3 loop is CASSYGPTRWIRRDYNEQFF. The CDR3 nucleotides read TGTGCCAGCAGTTATGGTCCCACGAGGTGGATAAGGAGGGACTACAATGAGCAGTTCTTC.

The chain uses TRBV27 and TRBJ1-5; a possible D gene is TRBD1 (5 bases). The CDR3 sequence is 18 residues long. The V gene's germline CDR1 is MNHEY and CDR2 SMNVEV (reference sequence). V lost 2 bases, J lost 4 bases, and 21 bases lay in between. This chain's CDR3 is CASSLIARAATHNQPQHF. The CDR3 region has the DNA TGTGCCAGCAGTTTAATCGCCAGGGCCGCGACCCATAATCAGCCCCAGCATTTT.

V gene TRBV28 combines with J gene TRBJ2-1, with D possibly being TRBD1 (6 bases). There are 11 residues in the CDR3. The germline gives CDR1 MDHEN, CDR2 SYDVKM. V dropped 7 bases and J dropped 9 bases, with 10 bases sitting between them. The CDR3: CASTKQGEQFF. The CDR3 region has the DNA TGTGCCAGCACTAAACAGGGTGAGCAGTTCTTC.

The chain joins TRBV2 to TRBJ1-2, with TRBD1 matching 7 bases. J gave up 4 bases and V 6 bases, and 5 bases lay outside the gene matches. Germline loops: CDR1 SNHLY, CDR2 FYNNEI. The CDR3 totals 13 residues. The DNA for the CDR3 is TGTGCCAGCAGCTCGACAGGGCCCTATGGCTACACCTTC. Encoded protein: CASSSTGPYGYTF.

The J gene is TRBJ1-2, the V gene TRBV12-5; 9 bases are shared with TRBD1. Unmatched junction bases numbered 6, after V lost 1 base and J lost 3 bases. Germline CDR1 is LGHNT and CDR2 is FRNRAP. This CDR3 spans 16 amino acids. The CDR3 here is CASGLAGQGTHYGYTF. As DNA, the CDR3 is TGTGCTAGTGGTTTGGCCGGACAGGGGACGCACTATGGCTACACCTTC.

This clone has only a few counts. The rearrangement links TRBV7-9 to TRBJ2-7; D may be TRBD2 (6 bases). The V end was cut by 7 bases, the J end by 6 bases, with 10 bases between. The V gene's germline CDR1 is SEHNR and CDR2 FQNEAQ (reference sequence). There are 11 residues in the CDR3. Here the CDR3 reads CASTLGGEQYF. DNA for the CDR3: TGTGCCAGCACCCTGGGGGGCGAGCAGTACTTC.

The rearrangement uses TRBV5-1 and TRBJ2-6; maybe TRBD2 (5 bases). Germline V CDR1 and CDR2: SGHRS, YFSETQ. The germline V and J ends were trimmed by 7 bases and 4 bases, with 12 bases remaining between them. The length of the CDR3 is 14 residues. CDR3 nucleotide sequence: TGCGCCAGCTTCCGGGGAACGGGGGCCAACGTCCTGACTTTC. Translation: CASFRGTGANVLTF.

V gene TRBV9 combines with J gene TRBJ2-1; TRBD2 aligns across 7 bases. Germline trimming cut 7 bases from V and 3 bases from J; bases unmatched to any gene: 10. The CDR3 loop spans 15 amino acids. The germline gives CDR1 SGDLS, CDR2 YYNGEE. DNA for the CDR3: TGTGCCAGCGCCAGAAGCGGGAACCACTACAATGAGCAGTTCTTC. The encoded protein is CASARSGNHYNEQFF.

The CDR3 DNA is TGTGCCAGCACGGTGAGGGGAGGGGAGCAGTTCTTC. Amino acid sequence: CASTVRGGEQFF. The chain links TRBV7-3 to TRBJ2-1, with 7 bases that match TRBD2. This CDR3 contains 12 residues. Per germline, CDR1 SGHTA and CDR2 FQGTGA. Trimming removed 7 bases from V and 10 bases from J; junction bases left unmatched: 7.